This TCR beta chain was profiled in a study of cytomegalovirus exposure and HLA in healthy donors. Study-level findings and limits: A few V segments could not be told apart, such as TRBV6-2 and TRBV6-3, and were left out. Follow-up analysis found HLA locus-dependent TCR association rates, highest for DRB1 and lowest for HLA-C.

Primers: 60 Vbeta forward and 13 Jbeta reverse. The repertoire was sequenced with immunoSEQ multiplex PCR; TCRdb's copy has only in-frame clones and lacks some. The data contain about 160,000 clones, roughly 76% of them singletons. Germline V gene sequence: CDR1 MNHEY, CDR2 SMNVEV (reference sequence). V lost 5 bases, J lost 0 bases, and 9 bases lay in between. The CDR3 covers 14 residues. Note on this clone: No antigen is known for it.

Specimen: PBMCs. The clonotype originates from a woman in her fifties or sixties in good health and CMV-seronegative. This chain joins TRBV27 and TRBJ2-3; D not resolved. The CDR3 DNA is TGTGCCAGCAGTATTTGGGCTAGCACAGATACGCAGTATTTT. It is translated as CASSIWASTDTQYF.